Sequencing of this T cell receptor (beta chain) was carried out in a study of blood T cell repertoires in COVID-19. Background on the study: T cells, B-cell-depleted T cells, or PBMCs provided the cDNA or gDNA that served as material.

The CDR3 is made up of 15 amino acids. V lost 5 bases and J 0 bases, leaving 11 bases between the germline ends. Germline loops: CDR1 MNHEY, CDR2 SVGAGI. In the source study's methods: It was from reference gene primer amplification that nucleated cell counts were estimated. Generated by immunoSEQ multiplex PCR, the TCRdb table keeps only in-frame clones and is missing some. That table supplies the V and J calls and clone size; D and trimming were determined from the DNA. The sample yields 100,000 or so clones, around 85% seen once. The V gene is TRBV6-5, the J gene TRBJ1-5; weak D call: TRBD1 (6 bases). The TCR sequence derives from a woman in her forties or fifties who had recovered from COVID-19. The sample was PBMCs or T cells enriched from blood (not recorded which). The DNA of the CDR3 is TGTGCCAGCAGTAAGGACAGCCATAGCAATCAGCCCCAGCATTTT. Its translation is CASSKDSHSNQPQHF.